Below, one TCR beta chain is given with its context. Trimming took off 0 bases at V and 2 bases at J, with 12 bases between the two ends. CDR3 length equals 16 residues. Germline V gene lookup returns CDR1 SGHNT and CDR2 YYREEE (reference sequence). This sample stems from a study of blood T cell repertoires in COVID-19. Study-level background: The United States, Italy and Spain provided the acute and convalescent COVID-19 samples.

Per the study methods: For nucleated cells, counts were estimated from reference gene primer amplification. Some clones are missing from TCRdb's copy, which holds only in-frame ones; the method was immunoSEQ multiplex PCR. That table supplies the V and J calls and clone size; D and trimming were determined from the DNA. The repertoire holds 200,000 to 250,000 clones, with about 85% as singletons. The sequenced sample consisted of peripheral blood. The J gene is TRBJ2-1, the V gene TRBV5-4; possible D gene TRBD1, 5 bases. The receptor was isolated from a man aged 45 to 65 who had recovered from COVID-19. Here the CDR3 reads CASSLAAGNPYNEQFF. CDR3 DNA: TGTGCCAGCAGCTTGGCCGCAGGGAACCCCTACAATGAGCAGTTCTTC.